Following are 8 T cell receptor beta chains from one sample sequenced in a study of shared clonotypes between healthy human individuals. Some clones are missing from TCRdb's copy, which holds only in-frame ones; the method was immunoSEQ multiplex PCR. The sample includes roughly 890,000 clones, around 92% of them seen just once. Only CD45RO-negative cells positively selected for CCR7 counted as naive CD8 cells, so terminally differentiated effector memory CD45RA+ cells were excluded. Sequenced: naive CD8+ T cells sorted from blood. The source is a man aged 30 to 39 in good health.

The CDR3 sequence: CASSVGGLDNEQFF. The CDR3 DNA reads TGTGCCAGCAGCGTAGGGGGACTAGACAATGAGCAGTTCTTC. This chain joins TRBV9 and TRBJ2-1, with TRBD2 matching over 8 bases. The V gene end was trimmed by 0 bases and the J gene end by 5 bases; junction bases not matched to a gene: 1. CDR1 and CDR2 (germline): SGDLS, YYNGEE. CDR3 length: 14 amino acids.

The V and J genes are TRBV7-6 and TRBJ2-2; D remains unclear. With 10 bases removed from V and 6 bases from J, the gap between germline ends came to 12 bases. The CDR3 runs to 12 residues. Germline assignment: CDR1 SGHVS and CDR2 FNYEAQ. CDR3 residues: CAILDVAGELFF. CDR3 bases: TGTGCCATCCTCGATGTGGCCGGGGAGCTGTTTTTT.

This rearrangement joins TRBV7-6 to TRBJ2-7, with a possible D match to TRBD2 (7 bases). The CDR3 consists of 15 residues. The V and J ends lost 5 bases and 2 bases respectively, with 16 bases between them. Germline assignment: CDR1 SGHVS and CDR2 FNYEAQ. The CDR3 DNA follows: TGTGCCAGCAGCCTTGGGGGGGGGCCCACCTACGAGCAGTACTTC. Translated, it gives CASSLGGGPTYEQYF.

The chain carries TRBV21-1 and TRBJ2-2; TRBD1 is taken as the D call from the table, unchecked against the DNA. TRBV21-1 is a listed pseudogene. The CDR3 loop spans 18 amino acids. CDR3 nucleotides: TGTGCCAGCAACCCCAAGGGGGCCCAGTTTTGGTTAACCGGGGAGCTGTTTTTT. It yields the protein CASNPKGAQFWLTGELFF.

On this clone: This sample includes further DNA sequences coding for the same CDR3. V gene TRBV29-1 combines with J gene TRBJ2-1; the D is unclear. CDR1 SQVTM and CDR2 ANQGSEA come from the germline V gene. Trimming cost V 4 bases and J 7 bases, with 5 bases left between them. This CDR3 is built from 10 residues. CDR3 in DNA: TGCAGCGTTGTCGGTAATGAGCAGTTCTTC. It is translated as CSVVGNEQFF.

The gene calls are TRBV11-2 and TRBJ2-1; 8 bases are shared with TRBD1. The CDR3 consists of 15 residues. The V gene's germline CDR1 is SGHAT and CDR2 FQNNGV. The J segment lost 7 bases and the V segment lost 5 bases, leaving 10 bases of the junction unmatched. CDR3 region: CASSGTAGGSNEQFF. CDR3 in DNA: TGTGCCAGCAGCGGTACGGCAGGGGGCTCGAATGAGCAGTTCTTC.

The CDR3 coding sequence is TGCGCCAGCAGCTTGGTCTCGGGGGACACTGAAGCTTTCTTT. This gives the protein CASSLVSGDTEAFF. The chain couples TRBV5-1 to TRBJ1-1; perhaps TRBD1 as D (5 bases). Germline CDR1 and CDR2: SGHRS and YFSETQ. This CDR3 contains 14 residues. V gave up 0 bases and J gave up 3 bases, with 9 bases separating them.

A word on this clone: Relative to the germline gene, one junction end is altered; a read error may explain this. The CDR3 sequence: CASSVAGPF. In nucleotides, the CDR3 is TGTGCCAGCAGCGTAGCGGGACCGTTT. The rearrangement joins TRBV9 to TRBJ1-1; a possible D gene is TRBD1 (5 bases). The CDR3 sequence is 9 residues long. From germline, CDR1 is SGDLS and CDR2 YYNGEE.